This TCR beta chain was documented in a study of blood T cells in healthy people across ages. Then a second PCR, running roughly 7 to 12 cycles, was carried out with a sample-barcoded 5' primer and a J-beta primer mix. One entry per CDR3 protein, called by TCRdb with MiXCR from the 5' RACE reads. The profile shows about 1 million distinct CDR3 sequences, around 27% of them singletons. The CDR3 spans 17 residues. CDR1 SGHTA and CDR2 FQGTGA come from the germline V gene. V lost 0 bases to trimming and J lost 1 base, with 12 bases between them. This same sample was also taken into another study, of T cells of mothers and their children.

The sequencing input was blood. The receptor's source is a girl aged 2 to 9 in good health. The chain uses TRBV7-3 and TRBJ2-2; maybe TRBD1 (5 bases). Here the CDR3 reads CASSLTRGAQNTGELFF. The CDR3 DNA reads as TGTGCCAGCAGCTTAACGCGTGGGGCCCAGAACACCGGGGAGCTGTTTTTT.